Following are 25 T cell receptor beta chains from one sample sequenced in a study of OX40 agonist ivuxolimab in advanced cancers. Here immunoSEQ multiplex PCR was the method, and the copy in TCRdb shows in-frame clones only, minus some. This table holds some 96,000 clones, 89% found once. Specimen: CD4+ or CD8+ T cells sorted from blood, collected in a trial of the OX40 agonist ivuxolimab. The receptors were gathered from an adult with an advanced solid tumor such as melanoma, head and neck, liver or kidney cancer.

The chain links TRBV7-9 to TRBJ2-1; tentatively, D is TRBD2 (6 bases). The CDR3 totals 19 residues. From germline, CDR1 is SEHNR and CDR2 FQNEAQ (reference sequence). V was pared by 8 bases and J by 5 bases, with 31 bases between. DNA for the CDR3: TGTGCCAGCCGCAACCAAGTCCTGCGGGGTCCTCAGTCGCACAATGAGCAGTTCTTC. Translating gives CASRNQVLRGPQSHNEQFF.

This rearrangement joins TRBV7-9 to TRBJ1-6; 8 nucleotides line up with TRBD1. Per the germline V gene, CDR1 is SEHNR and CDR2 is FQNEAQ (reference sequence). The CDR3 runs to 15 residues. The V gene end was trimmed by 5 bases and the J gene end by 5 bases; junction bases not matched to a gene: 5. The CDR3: CASSHRGGHNSPLHF. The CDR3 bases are TGTGCCAGCAGCCACAGGGGGGGCCATAATTCACCCCTCCACTTT.

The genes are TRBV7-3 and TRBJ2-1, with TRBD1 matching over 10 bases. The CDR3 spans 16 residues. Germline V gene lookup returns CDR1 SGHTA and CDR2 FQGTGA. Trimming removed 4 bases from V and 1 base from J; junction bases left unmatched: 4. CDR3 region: CASSSPGQGSYNEQFF. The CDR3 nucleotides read TGTGCCAGCAGCTCACCGGGACAGGGGTCCTACAATGAGCAGTTCTTC.

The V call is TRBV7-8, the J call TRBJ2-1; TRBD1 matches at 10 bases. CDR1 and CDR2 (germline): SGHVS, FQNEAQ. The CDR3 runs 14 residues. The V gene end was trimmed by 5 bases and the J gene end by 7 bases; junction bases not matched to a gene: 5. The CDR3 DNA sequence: TGTGCCAGCAGCCCCGGGACAGGGGAGAATGAGCAGTTCTTC. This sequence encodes CASSPGTGENEQFF.

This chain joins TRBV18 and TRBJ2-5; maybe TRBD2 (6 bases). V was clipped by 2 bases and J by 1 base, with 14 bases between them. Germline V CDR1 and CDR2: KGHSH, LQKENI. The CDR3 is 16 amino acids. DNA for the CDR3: TGTGCCAGCTCACCATCGGTGCGGGGCTCCCAAGAGACCCAGTACTTC. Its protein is CASSPSVRGSQETQYF.

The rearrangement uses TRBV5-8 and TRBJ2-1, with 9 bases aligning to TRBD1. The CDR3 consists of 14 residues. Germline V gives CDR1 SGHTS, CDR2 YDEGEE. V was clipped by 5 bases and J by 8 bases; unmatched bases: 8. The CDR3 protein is CASSHGQGIDEQFF. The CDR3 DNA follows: TGTGCCAGCAGTCACGGACAGGGGATTGATGAGCAGTTCTTC.

The DNA for the CDR3 is TGTGCCTGGAGTGTAGGATTCCTACAGGGTGGCTATGGCTACACCTTC. This translates into CAWSVGFLQGGYGYTF. The J gene is TRBJ1-2, the V gene TRBV30; D possibly corresponds to TRBD1 (6 bases). V was cut by 0 bases and J by 4 bases, with 18 bases left in between. This CDR3 is built from 16 residues. Germline CDR1 and CDR2: GTSNPN and SVGIG (reference sequence). Supplemented by reference TRBV30 and TRBJ1-2, the full variable domain reads SQTIHQWPATLVQPVGSPLSLECTVEGTSNPNLYWYRQAAGRGLQLLFYSVGIGQISSEVPQNLSASRPQDRQFILSSKKLLLSDSGFYLCAWSVGFLQGGYGYTFGSGTRLTVV.

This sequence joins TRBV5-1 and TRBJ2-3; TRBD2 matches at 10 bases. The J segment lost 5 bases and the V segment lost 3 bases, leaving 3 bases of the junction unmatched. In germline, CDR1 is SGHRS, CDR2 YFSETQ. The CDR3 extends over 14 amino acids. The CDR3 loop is CASSSRLAGDTQYF. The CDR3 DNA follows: TGCGCCAGCAGCTCCCGACTAGCGGGAGATACGCAGTATTTT.

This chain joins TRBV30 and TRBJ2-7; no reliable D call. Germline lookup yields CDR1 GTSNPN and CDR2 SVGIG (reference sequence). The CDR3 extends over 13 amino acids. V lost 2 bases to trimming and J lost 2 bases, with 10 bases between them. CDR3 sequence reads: CAWSSPSAYEQYF. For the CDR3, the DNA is TGTGCCTGGAGTAGCCCGTCGGCCTACGAGCAGTACTTC.

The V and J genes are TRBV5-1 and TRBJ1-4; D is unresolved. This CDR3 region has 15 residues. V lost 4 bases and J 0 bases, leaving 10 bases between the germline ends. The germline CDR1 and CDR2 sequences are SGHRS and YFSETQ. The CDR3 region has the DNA TGCGCCAGCAGCGTAACTTTGGCAACTAATGAAAAACTGTTTTTT. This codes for CASSVTLATNEKLFF.

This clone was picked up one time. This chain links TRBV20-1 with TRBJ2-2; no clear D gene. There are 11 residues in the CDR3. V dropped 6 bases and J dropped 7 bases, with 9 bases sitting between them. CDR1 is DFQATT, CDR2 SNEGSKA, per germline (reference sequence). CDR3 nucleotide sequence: TGCAGTGCAACCAACTACGGGGAGCTGTTTTTT. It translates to CSATNYGELFF.

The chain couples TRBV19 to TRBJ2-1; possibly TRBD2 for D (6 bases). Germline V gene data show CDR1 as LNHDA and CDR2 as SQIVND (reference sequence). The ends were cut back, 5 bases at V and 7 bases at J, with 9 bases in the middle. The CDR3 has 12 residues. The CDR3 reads CASSLATNEQFF. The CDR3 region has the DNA TGTGCCAGTAGTCTAGCGACAAATGAGCAGTTCTTC.

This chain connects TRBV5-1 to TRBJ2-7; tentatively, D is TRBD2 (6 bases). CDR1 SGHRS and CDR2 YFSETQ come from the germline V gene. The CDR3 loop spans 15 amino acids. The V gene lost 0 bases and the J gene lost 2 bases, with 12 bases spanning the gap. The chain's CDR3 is CASSLGRDPTYEQYF. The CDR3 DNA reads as TGCGCCAGCAGCTTGGGGCGGGATCCTACCTACGAGCAGTACTTC.

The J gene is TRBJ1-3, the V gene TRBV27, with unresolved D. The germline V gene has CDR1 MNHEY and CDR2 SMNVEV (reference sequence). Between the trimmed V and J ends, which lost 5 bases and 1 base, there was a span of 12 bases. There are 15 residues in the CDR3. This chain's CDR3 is CASSVTWNSGNTIYF. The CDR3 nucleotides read TGTGCCAGCAGTGTTACGTGGAATTCTGGAAACACCATATATTTT.

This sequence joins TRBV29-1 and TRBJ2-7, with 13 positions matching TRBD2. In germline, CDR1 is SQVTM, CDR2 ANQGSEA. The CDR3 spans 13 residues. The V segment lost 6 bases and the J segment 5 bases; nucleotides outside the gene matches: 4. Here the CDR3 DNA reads TGCAGCGTGGGGACTAGCGGGAACCACGAGCAGTACTTC. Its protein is CSVGTSGNHEQYF.

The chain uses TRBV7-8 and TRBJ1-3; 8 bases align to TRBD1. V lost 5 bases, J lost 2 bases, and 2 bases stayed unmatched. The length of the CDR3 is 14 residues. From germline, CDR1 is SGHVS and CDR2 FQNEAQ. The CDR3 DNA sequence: TGTGCCAGCAGCCCGACAGGGGCTGGAAACACCATATATTTT. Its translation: CASSPTGAGNTIYF.

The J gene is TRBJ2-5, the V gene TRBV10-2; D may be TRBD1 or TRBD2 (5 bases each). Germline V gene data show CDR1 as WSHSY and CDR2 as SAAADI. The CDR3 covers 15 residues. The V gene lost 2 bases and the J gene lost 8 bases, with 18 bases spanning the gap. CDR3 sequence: CASSEPGQPKSTQYF. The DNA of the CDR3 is TGCGCCAGCAGTGAGCCGGGGCAGCCCAAGAGCACCCAGTACTTC.

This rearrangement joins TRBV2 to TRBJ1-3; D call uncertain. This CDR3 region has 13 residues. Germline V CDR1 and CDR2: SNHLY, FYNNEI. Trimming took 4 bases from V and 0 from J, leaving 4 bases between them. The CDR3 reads CASSVNSGNTIYF. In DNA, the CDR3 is TGTGCCAGCAGTGTTAACTCTGGAAACACCATATATTTT.

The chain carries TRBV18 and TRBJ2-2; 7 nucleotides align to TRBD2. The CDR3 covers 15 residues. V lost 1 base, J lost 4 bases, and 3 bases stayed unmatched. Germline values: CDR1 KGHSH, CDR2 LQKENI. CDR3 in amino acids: CASSPRGGRTGELFF. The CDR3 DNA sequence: TGTGCCAGCTCACCACGGGGGGGACGCACCGGGGAGCTGTTTTTT.

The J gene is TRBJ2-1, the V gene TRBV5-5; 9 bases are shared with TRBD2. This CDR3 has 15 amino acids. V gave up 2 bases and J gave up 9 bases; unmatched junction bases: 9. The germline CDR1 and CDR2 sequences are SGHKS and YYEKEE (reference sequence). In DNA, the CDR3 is TGTGCCAGCAGCTTCATAGCGGGAGTTGGGGGTGAGCAGTTCTTC. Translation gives CASSFIAGVGGEQFF. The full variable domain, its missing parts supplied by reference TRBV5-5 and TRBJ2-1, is DAGVTQSPTHLIKTRGQQVTLRCSPISGHKSVSWYQQVLGQGPQFIFQYYEKEERGRGNFPDRFSARQFPNYSSELNVNALLLGDSALYLCASSFIAGVGGEQFFGPGTRLTVL.

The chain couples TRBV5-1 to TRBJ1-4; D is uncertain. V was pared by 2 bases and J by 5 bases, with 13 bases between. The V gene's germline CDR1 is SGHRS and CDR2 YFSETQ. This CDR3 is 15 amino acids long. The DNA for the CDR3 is TGCGCCAGCAGCTTTGGTGGTAAGCAGAATGAAAAACTGTTTTTT. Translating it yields CASSFGGKQNEKLFF.

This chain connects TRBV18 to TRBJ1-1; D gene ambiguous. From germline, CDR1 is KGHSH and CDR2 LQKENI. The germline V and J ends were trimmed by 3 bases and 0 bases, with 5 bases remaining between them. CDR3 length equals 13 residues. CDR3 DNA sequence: TGTGCCAGCTCACCGGCAGTGAACACTGAAGCTTTCTTT. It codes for CASSPAVNTEAFF.

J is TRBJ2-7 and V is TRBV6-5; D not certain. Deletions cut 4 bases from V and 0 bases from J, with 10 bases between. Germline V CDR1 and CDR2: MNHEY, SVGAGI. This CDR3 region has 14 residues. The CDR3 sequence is CASSSGLPSYEQYF. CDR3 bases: TGTGCCAGCAGTTCTGGGCTACCCTCCTACGAGCAGTACTTC.

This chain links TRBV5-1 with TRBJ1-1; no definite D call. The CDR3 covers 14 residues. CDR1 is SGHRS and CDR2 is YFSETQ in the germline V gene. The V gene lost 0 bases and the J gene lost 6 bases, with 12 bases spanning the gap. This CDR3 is CASSLVDAEAEAFF. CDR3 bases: TGCGCCAGCAGCTTGGTGGATGCTGAAGCTGAAGCTTTCTTT.

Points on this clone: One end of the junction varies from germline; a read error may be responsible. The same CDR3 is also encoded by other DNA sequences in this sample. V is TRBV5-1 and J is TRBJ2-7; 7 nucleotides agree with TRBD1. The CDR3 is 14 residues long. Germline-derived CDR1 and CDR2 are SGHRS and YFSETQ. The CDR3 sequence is CASSTTGSSYEQYF. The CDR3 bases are TGCGCCAGCAGCACGACAGGGTCCTCCTACGAGCAGTACTTT.